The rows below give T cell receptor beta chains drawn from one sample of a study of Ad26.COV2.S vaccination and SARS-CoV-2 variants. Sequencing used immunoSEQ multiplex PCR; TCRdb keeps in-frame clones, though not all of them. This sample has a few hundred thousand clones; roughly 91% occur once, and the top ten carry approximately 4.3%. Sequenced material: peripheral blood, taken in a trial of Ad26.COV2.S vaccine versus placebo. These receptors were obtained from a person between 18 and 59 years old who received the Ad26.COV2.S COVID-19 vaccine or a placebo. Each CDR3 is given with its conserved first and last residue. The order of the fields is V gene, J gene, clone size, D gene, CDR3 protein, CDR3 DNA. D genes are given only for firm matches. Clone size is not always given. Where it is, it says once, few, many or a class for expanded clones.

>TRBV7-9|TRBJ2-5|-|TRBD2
CASSLGLTSGGQETQYF
TGTGCCAGCAGCTTAGGATTAACTAGCGGGGGCCAAGAGACCCAGTACTTC
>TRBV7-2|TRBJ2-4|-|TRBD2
CASSLERIAGTAKNIQYF
TGTGCCAGCAGCCTAGAGAGGATAGCGGGAACAGCCAAAAACATTCAGTACTTC
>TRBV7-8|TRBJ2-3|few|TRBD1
CASSPGQGRDTQYF
TGTGCCAGCAGCCCTGGACAGGGTAGAGATACGCAGTATTTT
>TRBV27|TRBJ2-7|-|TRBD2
CASSKSPGLVYEQYF
TGTGCCAGCAGCAAATCTCCGGGACTAGTATACGAGCAGTACTTC
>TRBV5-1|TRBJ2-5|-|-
CASRKGVEETQYF
TGCGCCAGCAGAAAAGGGGTGGAAGAGACCCAGTACTTC
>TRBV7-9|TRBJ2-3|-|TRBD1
CASSARDSFTDTQYF
TGTGCCAGCAGCGCCCGGGACAGTTTCACAGATACGCAGTATTTT
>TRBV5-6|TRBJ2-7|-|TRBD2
CASSLLETSGSGEQYF
TGTGCCAGCAGCCTATTGGAGACTAGCGGGAGTGGCGAGCAGTACTTC
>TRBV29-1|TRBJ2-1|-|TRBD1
CSVRDRGFDNEQFF
TGCAGCGTTAGGGACAGGGGATTCGACAATGAGCAGTTCTTC
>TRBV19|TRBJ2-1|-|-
CASNSGYNEQFF
TGTGCCAGTAATTCGGGGTACAATGAGCAGTTCTTC
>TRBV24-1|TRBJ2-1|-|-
CATGAGSYNEQFF
TGTGCCACCGGGGCGGGGTCCTACAATGAGCAGTTCTTC
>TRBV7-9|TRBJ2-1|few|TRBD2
CASSPRLAGEGNEQFF
TGTGCCAGCAGCCCCCGACTAGCGGGAGAGGGCAATGAGCAGTTCTTC
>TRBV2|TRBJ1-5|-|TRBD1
CASSEDRYIAQHF
TGTGCCAGCAGTGAGGACAGGTACATAGCCCAGCATTTT
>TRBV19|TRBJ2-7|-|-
CASSIGRGLEHEQYF
TGTGCCAGTAGTATAGGGCGGGGCCTCGAGCACGAGCAGTACTTC
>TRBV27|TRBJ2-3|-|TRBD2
CASSFLAGVGTDTQYF
TGTGCCAGCAGTTTTCTAGCGGGAGTGGGGACAGATACGCAGTATTTT
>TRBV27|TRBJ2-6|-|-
CASTLGQNSGANVLTF
TGTGCCAGCACCCTGGGGCAGAACTCTGGGGCCAACGTCCTGACTTTC
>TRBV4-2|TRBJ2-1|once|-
CASSQAPARSYNEQFF
TGTGCCAGCAGCCAAGCCCCAGCGAGATCCTACAATGAGCAGTTCTTC
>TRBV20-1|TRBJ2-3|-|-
CSASVTASTDTQYF
TGCAGTGCTAGTGTAACAGCTAGCACAGATACGCAGTATTTT
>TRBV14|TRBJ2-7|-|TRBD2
CANVRDGRTSGISYEQYF
TGTGCCAACGTCCGGGACGGGAGGACTAGCGGGATTTCCTACGAGCAGTACTTC
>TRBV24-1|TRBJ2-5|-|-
CATSEGFGTQYF
TGTGCCACCAGTGAAGGGTTCGGGACCCAGTACTTC
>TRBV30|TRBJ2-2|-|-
CAWSDKGLHTGELFF
TGTGCCTGGAGTGATAAGGGACTCCACACCGGGGAGCTGTTTTTT
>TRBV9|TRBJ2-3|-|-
CASSVFGSVSPDTQYF
TGTGCCAGCAGCGTCTTCGGGAGTGTGTCCCCAGATACGCAGTATTTT
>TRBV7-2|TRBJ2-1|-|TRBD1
CASSVDRVRPYNEQFF
TGTGCCAGCAGCGTCGACAGGGTCCGACCCTACAATGAGCAGTTCTTC
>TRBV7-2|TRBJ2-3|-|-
CASSLRGIGTDTQYF
TGTGCCAGCAGCTTAAGGGGTATTGGCACAGATACGCAGTATTTT
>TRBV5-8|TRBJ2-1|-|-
CASSLKGRAPFF
TGTGCCAGCAGCTTGAAGGGAAGAGCGCCGTTCTTC
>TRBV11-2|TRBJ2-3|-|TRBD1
CASSPRGSGDTQYF
TGTGCCAGCAGTCCCAGGGGGTCGGGAGATACGCAGTATTTT
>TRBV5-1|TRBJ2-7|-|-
CASSLYSQGGEQYF
TGCGCCAGCAGCTTGTACTCCCAGGGGGGCGAGCAGTACTTC
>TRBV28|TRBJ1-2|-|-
CASSSLGGNYGYTF
TGTGCCAGCAGTTCCCTCGGGGGAAACTATGGCTACACCTTC
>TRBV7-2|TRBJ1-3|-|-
CASSQGPNLSGNTIYF
TGTGCCAGCAGTCAGGGACCGAACCTCTCTGGAAACACCATATATTTT
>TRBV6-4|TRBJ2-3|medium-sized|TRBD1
CASSPGTGATDTQYF
TGTGCCAGCAGTCCCGGGACAGGGGCGACAGATACGCAGTATTTT
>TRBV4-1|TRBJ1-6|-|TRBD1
CASSLRQGGNSPLHF
TGCGCCAGCAGCCTACGACAGGGGGGCAATTCACCCCTCCACTTT
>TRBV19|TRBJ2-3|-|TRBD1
CASRRTGVQDTQYF
TGTGCCAGTAGGAGGACAGGGGTCCAAGATACGCAGTATTTT
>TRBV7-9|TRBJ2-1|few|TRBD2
CASRIPSGSYNEQFF
TGTGCCAGCAGAATTCCTAGCGGCTCCTACAATGAGCAGTTCTTC
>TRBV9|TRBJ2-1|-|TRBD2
CASSVGGGREVNEQFF
TGTGCCAGCAGCGTAGGTGGCGGGAGGGAGGTTAATGAGCAGTTCTTC
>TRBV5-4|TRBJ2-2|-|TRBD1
CASSTGQENTGELFF
TGTGCCAGCAGCACCGGACAGGAAAACACCGGGGAGCTGTTTTTT
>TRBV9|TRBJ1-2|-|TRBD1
CASSAGQGANYGYTF
TGTGCCAGCAGCGCGGGACAGGGAGCTAACTATGGCTACACCTTC
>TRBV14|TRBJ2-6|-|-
CASSPPGANVLTF
TGTGCCAGCAGCCCCCCTGGGGCCAACGTCCTGACTTTC
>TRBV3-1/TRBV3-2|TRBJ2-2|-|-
CASSQGLYTGELFF
TGTGCCAGCAGCCAAGGACTTTACACCGGGGAGCTGTTTTTT
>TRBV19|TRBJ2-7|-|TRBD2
CASSIETSGSDEQYF
TGTGCCAGTAGTATAGAGACTAGCGGGAGTGACGAGCAGTACTTC
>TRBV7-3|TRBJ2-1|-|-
CASSESPYNEQFF
TGTGCCAGCAGCGAGAGTCCCTACAATGAGCAGTTCTTC
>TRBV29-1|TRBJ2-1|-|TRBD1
CSVQGAHEQFF
TGCAGCGTACAGGGGGCACATGAGCAGTTCTTC
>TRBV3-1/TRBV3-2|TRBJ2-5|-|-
CASSQDWVRSETQYF
TGTGCCAGCAGCCAAGATTGGGTCAGATCAGAGACCCAGTACTTC
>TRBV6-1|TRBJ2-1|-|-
CASSEEGQAIGEQFF
TGTGCCAGCAGTGAGGAAGGCCAGGCAATCGGTGAGCAGTTCTTC
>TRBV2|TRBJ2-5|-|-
CASRMDSVETQYF
TGTGCCAGCAGGATGGACTCAGTGGAGACCCAGTACTTC
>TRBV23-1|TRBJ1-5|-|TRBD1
CASRHGTGRNQPQHF
TGCGCCAGCAGGCACGGGACAGGGCGCAATCAGCCCCAGCATTTT
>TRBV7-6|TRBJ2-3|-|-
CASSPLTGTDTQYF
TGTGCCAGCAGCCCCCTGACAGGCACAGATACGCAGTATTTT